A single sample is the source of the 15 T cell receptor beta chains below, sequenced in a study of CXCR3-negative and CXCR3-positive naive CD8 T cells. All TRB cDNA libraries came from 5' RACE performed with UMI labels. No DNA is given; TCRdb re-called the 5' RACE reads and lists each CDR3 protein once. In all, the sample yields under 75,000 distinct CDR3 sequences. No cognate antigen is known for these TCRs. Points from the study as a whole: Compared with CXCR3-negative naive cells, CXCR3-positive naive cells showed more hydrophobic TRB CDR3s.

Material for sequencing was naive CXCR3+ CD8+ T cells from blood. Subset meaning: CD45RO-CCR7+CD27+CD95- naive CD8+ T cells expressing CXCR3 (TNR3+). The origin of the receptors is a human donor in good health. Some clones in this sample may be carry-over from other donors' samples.

J is TRBJ2-7 and V is TRBV14; TCRdb selects TRBD2, and the lack of DNA leaves this call unchecked. The CDR3 covers 16 residues. CDR1 and CDR2 (germline): SGHDN, FVKESK. The chain's CDR3 is CASSRDWLAGAHEQYF.

V and J are TRBV29-1 and TRBJ1-1; TCRdb proposes TRBD1, but this gene call is untestable without DNA. Germline assignment: CDR1 SQVTM and CDR2 ANQGSEA. This CDR3 is 15 amino acids long. The CDR3 loop reads CSVGRGLSMNTEAFF. Complete variable domain (other parts from reference TRBV29-1 and TRBJ1-1): SAVISQKPSRDICQRGTSLTIQCQVDSQVTMMFWYRQQPGQSLTLIATANQGSEATYESGFVIDKFPISRPNLTFSTLTVSNMSPEDSSIYLCSVGRGLSMNTEAFFGQGTRLTVV.

The gene calls are TRBV29-1 and TRBJ2-3. The CDR3 consists of 11 residues. Per the germline V gene, CDR1 is SQVTM and CDR2 is ANQGSEA. The CDR3: CSVVVTDTQYF.

This chain joins TRBV28 and TRBJ1-2; TCRdb's D call, TRBD1, is unchecked because there is no DNA. CDR1 and CDR2 (germline): MDHEN, SYDVKM. The CDR3 length is 16 residues. CDR3 amino acids: CASSLPGQGEGYGYTF.

The chain uses TRBV6-1 and TRBJ1-1; the TCRdb D gene call, TRBD1, has no DNA to confirm it. The CDR3 is 14 amino acids. CDR1 is MNHNS, CDR2 SASEGT, per germline. CDR3 protein: CASSDWVGGTEAFF.

V gene TRBV7-9 combines with J gene TRBJ2-5; lacking DNA, the TRBD1 call made by TCRdb goes unchecked. This CDR3 has 15 amino acids. CDR1 SEHNR and CDR2 FQNEAQ come from the germline V gene (reference sequence). This CDR3 reads CASSLARGAQETQYF.

The chain employs TRBV12-3 or TRBV12-4 and TRBJ1-4; without DNA, the TCRdb call of TRBD1 cannot be checked. The CDR3 totals 14 residues. CDR3 sequence: CASSPGRVDEKLFF.

The chain employs TRBV7-2 and TRBJ2-7; checking the TCRdb D call of TRBD2 is not possible without DNA. Germline V gives CDR1 SGHTA, CDR2 FQGNSA. There are 15 residues in the CDR3. The CDR3 protein is CASSSTSGGAYEQYF.

V gene TRBV27 combines with J gene TRBJ2-7. The CDR3 length is 14 residues. CDR1 is MNHEY and CDR2 is SMNVEV in the germline V gene (reference sequence). CDR3 sequence: CASSATFPTYEQYF.

The chain joins TRBV4-3 to TRBJ2-6; TCRdb indicates TRBD1, and absent DNA this call remains unverified. From germline, CDR1 is LGHNA and CDR2 YSLEER. This CDR3 contains 16 residues. CDR3 in amino acids: CASSQAGGSGANVLTF.

This chain connects TRBV29-1 to TRBJ2-7. The CDR3 spans 11 residues. CDR1 is SQVTM and CDR2 is ANQGSEA in the germline V gene. This CDR3 reads CSVEGGYEQYF.

This chain links TRBV5-1 with TRBJ2-1; TCRdb reports TRBD2, a call that lacks DNA to check it against. CDR1 and CDR2 (germline): SGHRS, YFSETQ. The CDR3 covers 16 residues. The CDR3 here is CASSASGRKSSNEQFF.

The V gene is TRBV7-9, the J gene TRBJ1-5. Germline V gene sequence: CDR1 SEHNR, CDR2 FQNEAQ (reference sequence). This CDR3 is 15 amino acids long. This CDR3 is CASSRNGVSNQPQHF.

The chain couples TRBV5-1 to TRBJ2-7; TCRdb outputs TRBD2, but without DNA this stays unchecked. CDR1 and CDR2 (germline): SGHRS, YFSETQ. The CDR3 loop spans 15 amino acids. The CDR3 reads CASSLAAAGAFEQYF. Together with reference TRBV5-1 and TRBJ2-7, the CDR3 gives the full variable domain: KAGVTQTPRYLIKTRGQQVTLSCSPISGHRSVSWYQQTPGQGLQFLFEYFSETQRNKGNFPGRFSGRQFSNSRSEMNVSTLELGDSALYLCASSLAAAGAFEQYFGPGTRLTVT.

The chain employs TRBV4-1 and TRBJ2-7; the D call of TRBD1 rests on TCRdb alone, since no DNA is present to check it. The CDR3 spans 13 residues. The V gene's germline CDR1 is MGHRA and CDR2 YSYEKL. Here the CDR3 reads CASSQAGVHEQYF.